This entry concerns a single T cell receptor beta chain. This clonotype has at least ten counts. Its cognate antigen has yet to be identified. Per-nucleotide qualities are absent, and no much larger clonotype sits a single base away. The data derive from a study of T cells in Graves' hyperthyroidism and ophthalmopathy (dated by TCRdb to between 2018 and 2020). At the level of the whole study: Peripheral blood samples were taken at the time of initial diagnosis, prior to any treatment. After blood sampling, hyperthyroidism patients were treated with methimazole at a starting dose of 30 mg daily, and ophthalmopathy patients were treated with high-dose intravenous methylprednisolone. The paper describes TCR Vbeta CDR3 sequencing of 120 to 150 peripheral blood samples, made up of 43 ophthalmopathy patients, 70 to 75 hyperthyroidism patients and some 17 progressor patients. The roughly 94 discovery patients were randomly divided into training and test sets at a 7:3 ratio. In addition, the study compared T-cell repertoires in thyroid tissue and in blood from several Graves' hyperthyroidism patients. To identify distinguishing TCR V-J signatures, a discovery cohort of 90 to 100 patients was used, comprising fewer than 45 with Graves' ophthalmopathy and roughly 60 with stable Graves' hyperthyroidism. Whether ophthalmopathy could be predicted prospectively was tested in an independent validation cohort made up of roughly 19 hyperthyroidism patients plus 17 patients who later progressed to ophthalmopathy.

The TCR beta CDR3 regions were amplified from the RNA transcripts. The TCR CDR3 was subjected to a first round of RT-PCR using the HTBI primer set and the Qiagen OneStep RT-PCR kit. Libraries were constructed in a second round of multiplex PCR, after which size selection and purification were carried out. Sequencing of the libraries was done on an Illumina HiSeq2000 using paired-end 100 bp reads. The paper's data handling went like this. Raw data were processed with SOAPnuke, discarding reads with adapters, uncalled bases, mean Phred below 15, or no exact constant-primer or identifier match. COPE v1.2.5 was used to merge high-quality paired reads, and clonotypes were defined as unique nucleotide sequences. Clonotypes were aligned to IMGT TRBV, TRBD and TRBJ reference segments using MiTCR v1.1. The analysis included only V-J combinations with a frequency above 0.0001, which together covered 99% to 99.2% of the repertoires. The TCS score was defined as F50 (clonal expansion) divided by E x V (chaos), with BLOSUM62-based TCRdist calculated between CDR3 peptides within each V-J. Welch's t-statistics and random forest reduced 514 V-J features to roughly 13, which were used in a naive Bayes classifier (R e1071). The public reads were reanalyzed by TCRdb: fastp trimming at Q25, MiXCR alignment, in-frame beta chains only. Rows matching on CDR3 protein sequence are summarized as one entry with the most common DNA and genes. The V and J calls here are based on TCRdb, not the publication. Here the sample has about 200,000 distinct CDR3 sequences; about a sixth occur a single time. 53% of the sample comes from the top ten.

Stable Graves' hyperthyroidism was defined as the absence of progression to ophthalmopathy over 18 months of follow-up. The hyperthyroidism patients were between 18 and 65 years old and newly diagnosed, with a disease duration of less than 2 months. Any patient with an uncontrolled infection, another autoimmune disease, pregnancy or lactation was excluded. Diagnoses relied on clinical symptoms, serum thyroxine and TRAb, thyroid ultrasound and orbital computed tomography. PBMCs were isolated from approximately 10 ml of fresh peripheral blood by Ficoll-Paque density gradient centrifugation. Trizol reagent was used to extract total RNA, and RNA quality was then checked on an Agilent 2100 Bioanalyzer. Points the paper makes about the study in general: In validation, the model predicted progression to ophthalmopathy a median of 6.5 months before onset, with roughly 71% sensitivity and roughly 73% specificity. Most expanded thyroid clonotypes (frequency above 0.001) were also detected in blood, suggesting blood repertoires may reflect thyroid immune responses. A 13 V-J signature model separated ophthalmopathy from stable hyperthyroidism, with roughly 88% sensitivity and around 84% specificity in cross-validation and 80%/75% in testing. Sample size was not statistically predetermined, and investigators were not blinded to group allocation.

From the cysteine through the phenylalanine, the CDR3 covers 15 amino acids. Left in the record is the CDR3 DNA by itself, 45 bases read in frame from the first base. For this chain, trimming is 7 bases at the V end and 2 bases at the J end, and the number of junction bases without a gene match is 11. Sequencing used blood. This TCR was sampled from a woman between 45 and 60 years old with Graves' hyperthyroidism. The rearrangement joined TRBV12-3 or TRBV12-4 to TRBJ2-7; TRBD1 fits 7 bases in the junction. Here the CDR3 is given as CASTTRGRRPYEQYF. In nucleotide form, the sequence is TGTGCCAGCACTACAAGGGGGCGCCGACCCTACGAGCAGTACTTC.